This entry describes one TCR beta chain. Its antigen is undetermined. The donors, all healthy, were Caucasians living in Russia, aged about 6 to 100. Total RNA was isolated from each sample in quantities of at least 6 micrograms. The sample is drawn from a study of blood T cells in healthy people across ages. Findings and limits, study-wide: Considered underestimates were the diversity estimates obtained from one million T cells. More naive CD4+ cells and higher diversity were found in long-lived than in aged donors.

PCR was performed a second time for about 7 to 12 cycles using a sample-barcoded 5' primer and a J-beta primer mix. TCRdb ran MiXCR on the 5' RACE reads and lists one entry per CDR3 protein. The sample consists of about 780,000 distinct CDR3 sequences, around 50% of them appearing once. The origin of this receptor is a man older than 75 in good health. Sequences were obtained from blood.

The CDR3 coding sequence is TGTGCCAGCAGTTTATCGTTTGGACCACAAGAGACCCAGTACTTC. Translated: CASSLSFGPQETQYF. The genes are TRBV27 and TRBJ2-5; no reliable D call. V lost 0 bases, J lost 2 bases, and 10 bases lay in between. Germline assignment: CDR1 MNHEY and CDR2 SMNVEV (reference sequence). The CDR3 has 15 amino acids.